The 27 T cell receptor beta chains below were found in one sample sequenced in a study of blood T cell repertoires in COVID-19. Sequenced by immunoSEQ multiplex PCR; TCRdb stores in-frame clones only, minus some. The sample carries roughly 440,000 clones, about nine tenths recorded once. The sample taken for sequencing was peripheral blood. The source of these receptors is a woman between 45 and 60 years old with COVID-19, enrolled during active disease.

CDR3 amino acids: CASSPQSGEAFF. The CDR3 DNA follows: TGTGCCAGCAGCCCCCAGAGCGGTGAAGCTTTCTTT. The chain uses TRBV14 and TRBJ1-1; D remains unclear. In germline, CDR1 is SGHDN, CDR2 FVKESK. V lost 4 bases to trimming and J lost 7 bases, with 10 bases between them. This CDR3 is built from 12 residues.

The chain carries TRBV18 and TRBJ2-3, with no clear D. The V gene lost 4 bases and the J gene lost 0 bases, with 11 bases spanning the gap. The CDR3 contains 15 residues. CDR1 is KGHSH and CDR2 is LQKENI in the germline V gene. The CDR3 DNA sequence: TGTGCCAGCTCACTTTCTCCTTCTAGCACAGATACGCAGTATTTT. Amino acids: CASSLSPSSTDTQYF. The full variable domain, completed using reference TRBV18 and TRBJ2-3, is NAGVMQNPRHLVRRRGQEARLRCSPMKGHSHVYWYRQLPEEGLKFMVYLQKENIIDESGMPKERFSAEFPKEGPSILRIQQVVRGDSAAYFCASSLSPSSTDTQYFGPGTRLTVL.

J is TRBJ2-7 and V is TRBV11-2; 8 nucleotides align to TRBD1. From germline, CDR1 is SGHAT and CDR2 FQNNGV. With 1 base clipped from V and 6 bases from J, the junction kept 5 bases outside the gene matches. This CDR3 is built from 14 residues. CDR3 residues: CASSLVQGGGEQYF. The DNA of the CDR3 is TGTGCCAGCAGCTTAGTACAGGGGGGCGGCGAGCAGTACTTC.

J is TRBJ1-3 and V is TRBV5-4; perhaps TRBD1 as D (5 bases). Trimming left V 0 bases short and J 5 bases short, with 12 bases between. This CDR3 spans 15 amino acids. In germline, CDR1 is SGHNT, CDR2 YYREEE (reference sequence). CDR3 sequence reads: CASSLAEGPRNTIYF. CDR3 coding DNA: TGTGCCAGCAGCTTGGCGGAGGGGCCGAGAAACACCATATATTTT.

The chain couples TRBV7-8 to TRBJ1-5, with unresolved D. The V gene lost 5 bases and the J gene lost 1 base, with 18 bases spanning the gap. Germline-derived CDR1 and CDR2 are SGHVS and FQNEAQ. The CDR3 spans 17 residues. The chain's CDR3 is CASSRGLEGISNQPQHF. The CDR3 region has the DNA TGTGCCAGCAGCCGAGGTCTTGAGGGTATAAGCAATCAGCCCCAGCATTTT. The full variable domain, rest sourced from reference TRBV7-8 and TRBJ1-5, is GAGVSQSPRYKVAKRGQDVALRCDPISGHVSLFWYQQALGQGPEFLTYFQNEAQLDKSGLPSDRFFAERPEGSVSTLKIQRTQQEDSAVYLCASSRGLEGISNQPQHFGDGTRLSIL.

The chain recombines TRBV28 with TRBJ2-5; the match to TRBD2 covers 10 bases. The CDR3 has 16 residues. CDR1 is MDHEN and CDR2 is SYDVKM in the germline V gene. The trim removed 4 bases at V and 4 bases at J, leaving 9 bases unmatched. Here the CDR3 reads CASSYRTSGSGETQYF. The CDR3 bases are TGTGCCAGCAGTTATCGGACTAGCGGTAGCGGAGAGACCCAGTACTTC.

This clone was picked up one time. This rearrangement joins TRBV10-3 to TRBJ2-1; D may be TRBD1 (5 bases). This CDR3 contains 14 residues. V was clipped by 2 bases and J by 5 bases, with 10 bases between them. Germline lookup yields CDR1 ENHRY and CDR2 SYGVKD. CDR3 region: CAISEGASNNEQFF. In DNA, the CDR3 is TGTGCCATCAGTGAGGGGGCCAGTAACAATGAGCAGTTCTTC.

The chain employs TRBV5-1 and TRBJ2-7; 8 positions agree with TRBD2. V was pared by 4 bases and J by 5 bases, with 14 bases of the junction left unmatched. This CDR3 contains 16 residues. CDR1 is SGHRS, CDR2 YFSETQ, per germline. The CDR3 sequence is CASSPHAKGAGDEQYF. The CDR3 bases are TGCGCCAGCAGCCCTCACGCCAAGGGAGCGGGGGACGAGCAGTACTTC.

The chain is built from TRBV11-2 and TRBJ1-1; no clear D. The CDR3 loop spans 13 amino acids. V lost 5 bases and J lost 4, with 11 bases in between. Per the germline V gene, CDR1 is SGHAT and CDR2 is FQNNGV. The CDR3 DNA is TGTGCCAGCAGCCCAGAGAGGTCCACTGAAGCTTTCTTT. It translates to CASSPERSTEAFF.

V and J are TRBV18 and TRBJ1-5; D gene ambiguous. Germline V gives CDR1 KGHSH, CDR2 LQKENI. The V end was cut by 0 bases, the J end by 11 bases, with 11 bases between. This CDR3 is 13 amino acids long. The CDR3 loop reads CASSPPVPAAQHF. DNA of the CDR3: TGTGCCAGCTCACCACCTGTTCCGGCGGCCCAGCATTTT.

This clone has just one count. The rearrangement links TRBV7-9 to TRBJ2-2; 11 bases are a match to TRBD2. The CDR3 covers 14 residues. Germline CDR1 is SEHNR and CDR2 is FQNEAQ (reference sequence). V lost 4 bases, J lost 6 bases, and 1 base stayed unmatched. CDR3 sequence: CASSSGLAAGELFF. CDR3 DNA sequence: TGTGCCAGCAGCTCGGGACTAGCGGCCGGGGAGCTGTTTTTT. Full variable domain (remainder filled in from reference TRBV7-9 and TRBJ2-2): DTGVSQNPRHKITKRGQNVTFRCDPISEHNRLYWYRQTLGQGPEFLTYFQNEAQLEKSRLLSDRFSAERPKGSFSTLEIQRTEQGDSAMYLCASSSGLAAGELFFGEGSRLTVL.

The chain combines TRBV9 with TRBJ1-3, with D uncertain. The CDR3 consists of 17 residues. Germline CDR1 SGDLS, CDR2 YYNGEE. V dropped 3 bases and J dropped 0 bases, with 16 bases sitting between them. CDR3 nucleotide sequence: TGTGCCAGCAGCGCCTCAACCGGGATTAGCTCTGGAAACACCATATATTTT. Translation: CASSASTGISSGNTIYF.

This rearrangement joins TRBV11-2 to TRBJ1-3; no reliable D call. Trimming took 1 base from V and 7 from J, leaving 5 bases between them. The CDR3 length is 12 residues. Germline CDR1 is SGHAT and CDR2 is FQNNGV. CDR3 DNA sequence: TGTGCCAGCAGCTTAGGAGCGAACACCATATATTTT. This codes for CASSLGANTIYF.

V is TRBV7-9 and J is TRBJ1-2; D call uncertain. The germline V gene encodes CDR1 SEHNR and CDR2 FQNEAQ (reference sequence). V gave up 2 bases and J gave up 4 bases, with 11 bases separating them. This CDR3 is built from 14 residues. CDR3 residues: CASSLRLAPYGYTF. The CDR3 DNA reads TGTGCCAGCAGCTTAAGATTGGCCCCCTATGGCTACACCTTC. Full variable domain (rest looked up from reference TRBV7-9 and TRBJ1-2): DTGVSQNPRHKITKRGQNVTFRCDPISEHNRLYWYRQTLGQGPEFLTYFQNEAQLEKSRLLSDRFSAERPKGSFSTLEIQRTEQGDSAMYLCASSLRLAPYGYTFGSGTRLTVV.

V usage is TRBV6-5 and J usage is TRBJ1-6; D may be TRBD1 (6 bases). The CDR3 spans 12 residues. The germline V and J ends were trimmed by 6 bases and 14 bases, with 14 bases remaining between them. Germline CDR1 is MNHEY and CDR2 is SVGAGI. In nucleotides, the CDR3 is TGTGCCAGCAGGGCTAACAGGGCGGCCCTCCACTTT. Translated, it gives CASRANRAALHF.

V gene TRBV28 combines with J gene TRBJ2-3; no clear D. CDR3 length equals 13 residues. V lost 3 bases to trimming and J lost 4 bases, with 8 bases between them. Looked up from germline, CDR1 is MDHEN and CDR2 is SYDVKM. In DNA form, the CDR3 reads TGTGCCAGCAGTTTCGTCACACCAGATACGCAGTATTTT. This codes for CASSFVTPDTQYF. Full variable domain (missing parts from reference TRBV28 and TRBJ2-3): DVKVTQSSRYLVKRTGEKVFLECVQDMDHENMFWYRQDPGLGLRLIYFSYDVKMKEKGDIPEGYSVSREKKERFSLILESASTNQTSMYLCASSFVTPDTQYFGPGTRLTVL.

The gene calls are TRBV25-1 and TRBJ1-3, with 11 bases identical to TRBD1. The V gene's germline CDR1 is MGHDK and CDR2 SYGVNS. The CDR3 is made up of 18 amino acids. J was trimmed by 3 bases and V by 1 base; bases with no gene match: 8. The CDR3: CASSESGTGGSSGNTIYF. The CDR3 DNA reads TGTGCCAGCAGTGAATCGGGGACAGGGGGATCGAGTGGAAACACCATATATTTT.

The chain carries TRBV11-2 and TRBJ2-1; D is perhaps TRBD2 (5 bases). V was trimmed by 6 bases and J by 2 bases, leaving 17 bases between them. CDR1 SGHAT and CDR2 FQNNGV come from the germline V gene. The CDR3 has 16 residues. The CDR3 DNA reads TGTGCCAGCAGTCTAGACGGGAATTTTGCCTACAATGAGCAGTTCTTC. This encodes CASSLDGNFAYNEQFF.

The CDR3 nucleotides are TGTGCCAGCAGCTTTCGGCTAGCGGGGGGCGGGGAGCAGTTCTTC. Its protein is CASSFRLAGGGEQFF. The V and J genes are TRBV7-8 and TRBJ2-1, with TRBD2 matching 11 bases. Germline V gene lookup returns CDR1 SGHVS and CDR2 FQNEAQ. With 3 bases clipped from V and 10 bases from J, the junction kept 8 bases outside the gene matches. The CDR3 spans 15 residues. The complete variable domain, with remaining parts taken from reference TRBV7-8 and TRBJ2-1, reads GAGVSQSPRYKVAKRGQDVALRCDPISGHVSLFWYQQALGQGPEFLTYFQNEAQLDKSGLPSDRFFAERPEGSVSTLKIQRTQQEDSAVYLCASSFRLAGGGEQFFGPGTRLTVL.

The chain combines TRBV29-1 with TRBJ1-1; maybe TRBD1 (6 bases). CDR1 SQVTM and CDR2 ANQGSEA come from the germline V gene. The V end was cut by 8 bases, the J end by 5 bases, with 15 bases between. This CDR3 spans 12 amino acids. The CDR3 loop is CSTKRGTTEAFF. As DNA, the CDR3 is TGCAGCACCAAGAGGGGGACAACTGAAGCTTTCTTT.

Remarks on this clone: Other DNA sequences within the sample encode an identical CDR3. This chain links TRBV18 with TRBJ1-1; 8 nucleotides agree with TRBD1. The CDR3 length is 13 residues. V lost 5 bases, J lost 5 bases, and 4 bases stayed unmatched. Per germline, CDR1 KGHSH and CDR2 LQKENI. CDR3 sequence (DNA): TGTGCCAGCTCAGCGACAGGGGATACTGAAGCTTTCTTT. Protein product: CASSATGDTEAFF.

The chain has TRBV6-5 and TRBJ1-1, with D possibly TRBD1 on 6 matching bases. The CDR3 has 14 amino acids. CDR1 is MNHEY, CDR2 SVGAGI, per germline. Trimming cost V 4 bases and J 1 base, with 10 bases left between them. The CDR3 loop reads CASSSYRENTEAFF. DNA for the CDR3: TGTGCCAGCAGTTCCTACAGGGAGAACACTGAAGCTTTCTTT.

V is TRBV7-9 and J is TRBJ1-1; 7 bases map to TRBD1. J lost 11 bases, V lost 3 bases, and 15 bases had no gene match. Germline-derived CDR1 and CDR2 are SEHNR and FQNEAQ (reference sequence). The CDR3 is 15 amino acids. DNA of the CDR3: TGTGCCAGCAGCTTGGGGGTCCGGGACAGCGAAAGGGCTTTCTTT. Amino acid sequence: CASSLGVRDSERAFF.

The chain uses TRBV4-2 and TRBJ2-2; D not certain. The germline V gene has CDR1 LGHNA and CDR2 YNFKEQ. Trimming removed 2 bases from V and 4 bases from J, with 17 bases in between. This CDR3 is 17 amino acids long. The CDR3 is CASSQKLAGMGTGELFF. In DNA, the CDR3 is TGTGCCAGCAGCCAAAAACTCGCAGGCATGGGCACCGGGGAGCTGTTTTTT.

This clone was seen only once. The chain is built from TRBV6-5 and TRBJ1-2; TRBD1 agrees at 7 bases. The germline CDR1 and CDR2 sequences are MNHEY and SVGAGI. Trimming at V came to 5 bases and at J to 4 bases, leaving 7 bases not matched to a gene. CDR3 length equals 14 residues. The CDR3 sequence: CASSTDRSGYGYTF. The CDR3 bases are TGTGCCAGCAGTACGGACAGGTCGGGCTATGGCTACACCTTC.

This chain uses TRBV19 with TRBJ1-4, with 8 bases aligning to TRBD1. Per germline, CDR1 LNHDA and CDR2 SQIVND (reference sequence). This CDR3 is built from 16 residues. Trimming at V came to 4 bases and at J to 1 base, leaving 5 bases not matched to a gene. The CDR3: CASSRQGAGTNEKLFF. The DNA for the CDR3 is TGTGCCAGTAGTAGGCAGGGGGCTGGAACTAATGAAAAACTGTTTTTT. The full variable domain, in which reference TRBV19 and TRBJ1-4 provide the parts outside the CDR3, is DGGITQSPKYLFRKEGQNVTLSCEQNLNHDAMYWYRQDPGQGLRLIYYSQIVNDFQKGDIAEGYSVSREKKESFPLTVTSAQKNPTAFYLCASSRQGAGTNEKLFFGSGTQLSVL.

This rearrangement joins TRBV10-3 to TRBJ1-4; TRBD1 is a possible D gene (5 bases). V was cut by 6 bases and J by 7 bases, with 9 bases left in between. Germline V lookup: CDR1 ENHRY, CDR2 SYGVKD. This CDR3 is 12 amino acids long. The chain's CDR3 is CAISLGGEKLFF. The CDR3 DNA follows: TGTGCCATCAGCCTCGGGGGTGAAAAACTGTTTTTT.